This T cell receptor beta chain was observed in a study of blood T cells in healthy people across ages. General study results and limits: A roughly linear age-dependent decrease characterized TCR beta diversity per million T cells.

With respect to this clonotype: As yet, its antigen is unknown.

Alongside a J-beta primer mix, a sample-barcoded 5' primer served in a second PCR lasting roughly 7 to 11 cycles. In TCRdb, the 5' RACE reads were re-called with MiXCR into one record per CDR3 protein. The sample has about 830,000 distinct CDR3 sequences, 55% to 65% seen once. The CDR3 spans 15 residues. The junction had 9 bases not matched to a gene; V was cut back by 5 bases and J by 8 bases. Germline assignment: CDR1 MNHEY and CDR2 SVGAGI. Drawn from each donor were approximately 9.5 milliliters of peripheral blood. The receptor was derived from a man under 40 in good health. This chain uses TRBV6-5 with TRBJ2-1, with 10 positions matching TRBD2. The specimen sequenced was blood. CDR3 DNA: TGTGCCAGCAGTCTTAGCGGGGGGCCGGTCGATGAGCAGTTCTTC. Residues: CASSLSGGPVDEQFF.